These T cell receptor beta chains were read from a single sample in a study of T-cell memory formation after mild COVID-19. Each CDR3 protein is one row after TCRdb ran MiXCR on the 5' RACE reads. The table has some 310,000 distinct CDR3 sequences, roughly 19% seen once. Sequencing was performed on PBMCs or a T cell subset sorted from them (not recorded which). These receptors came from a man between 18 and 29 years old who had mild COVID-19 (a few samples of this study predate the infection). Cell type and time point are not known. The CDR3 runs from the conserved cysteine through the conserved F or W. The D gene is left open where the match is weak. The size of a clone is reported for some rows only, either as once, few or many, or as a class for expanded clones.

d_call,j_call,clone_size,v_call,cdr3_nt,cdr3_aa
TRBD2,TRBJ2-1,many,TRBV7-3,TGTGCCAGCAGCTTACATAGCGGACTAGCGGGGACGGGTGAGCAGTTCTTC,CASSLHSGLAGTGEQFF
TRBD1,TRBJ2-3,.,TRBV28,TGTGCCAGCAAAGCACAGGGGGCAGATACGCAGTATTTT,CASKAQGADTQYF
TRBD1,TRBJ2-7,few,TRBV27,TGTGCCAGCAGTTCCCGACAGGGGTGGGAGCAGTACTTC,CASSSRQGWEQYF
TRBD1,TRBJ1-1,.,TRBV7-9,TGTGCCAGCAGCTCTTGGACAGGGCTGAACACTGAAGCTTTCTTT,CASSSWTGLNTEAFF
.,TRBJ1-3,.,TRBV10-3,TGTGCCATCACCCACAGGCCAGACGGAAACACCATATATTTT,CAITHRPDGNTIYF
TRBD2,TRBJ2-3,.,TRBV4-1,TGCGCCAGCAGCCAAGATAGCGGGGGGGCCTGGGATACGCAGTATTTT,CASSQDSGGAWDTQYF
TRBD1,TRBJ2-4,few,TRBV5-1,TGCGCCAGCAGCGAGGGACAGGGAGTAAACATTCAGTACTTC,CASSEGQGVNIQYF
.,TRBJ1-1,few,TRBV6-5,TGTGCCAGCAGTTACTCGAGGGTTACGAACACTGAAGCTTTCTTT,CASSYSRVTNTEAFF
.,TRBJ1-6,few,TRBV20-1,TGCAGTGCTAGAGTGACGGGGGTCGGTTCACCCCTCCACTTT,CSARVTGVGSPLHF
TRBD1,TRBJ1-1,few,TRBV4-1,TGCGCCAGCAGCCAAGATGGACAGGGTGAGATAGGGAACACTGAAGCTTTCTTT,CASSQDGQGEIGNTEAFF
.,TRBJ2-5,.,TRBV4-3,TGCGCCAGCAGCCAAGGGGTTTGGGAGACCCAGTACTTC,CASSQGVWETQYF
.,TRBJ2-5,few,TRBV19,TGTGCCAGTAGTGTAAACAGGGAAGAGACCCAGTACTTC,CASSVNREETQYF
TRBD2,TRBJ2-7,few,TRBV4-1,TGCGCCAGCAGCCAAGGACGGGAGGTCTACGAGCAGTACTTC,CASSQGREVYEQYF
.,TRBJ1-2,many,TRBV7-9,TGTGCCAGCAGCTTAGAGGGGGAAGATGGCTACACCTTC,CASSLEGEDGYTF
.,TRBJ2-1,once,TRBV6-5,TGTGCCAGCAGTTACTCGCAGGGAGATGAGCAGTTCTTC,CASSYSQGDEQFF
.,TRBJ1-3,.,TRBV10-3,TGTGCCATCAGTGAGTCAGGCAGCTCTGGAAACACCATATATTTT,CAISESGSSGNTIYF
.,TRBJ1-4,.,TRBV27,TGTGCCACCCGACCCTCCGGGAATGAAAAACTGTTTTTT,CATRPSGNEKLFF
TRBD2,TRBJ2-5,many,TRBV7-3,TGTGCCAGCAGCCTAGCGGGGGTGGACCAAGAGACCCAGTACTTC,CASSLAGVDQETQYF
.,TRBJ2-7,.,TRBV7-2,TGTGCCAGCAGCTGGAGTGGGGCCTACGAGCAGTACTTC,CASSWSGAYEQYF
.,TRBJ1-6,few,TRBV29-1,TGCAGCGTTTACTCTGACGGGGATTCACCCCTCCACTTT,CSVYSDGDSPLHF
TRBD2,TRBJ2-1,once,TRBV20-1,TGCAGTGCTAACCCCCCAGGTGGGGGGGGTCTTAATGAGCAGTTCTTC,CSANPPGGGGLNEQFF
.,TRBJ2-3,.,TRBV7-2,TGTGCCAGCAGCTCCCGACTCGCGGGGCGCACAGATACGCAGTATTTT,CASSSRLAGRTDTQYF
.,TRBJ2-2,.,TRBV5-1,TGCGCCAGCAGCTTCTCCGGACCGAACACCGGGGAGCTGTTTTTT,CASSFSGPNTGELFF
.,TRBJ1-2,.,TRBV6-6,TGTGCCAGCAGTTACCGAGAGAGAACCTATGGCTACACCTTC,CASSYRERTYGYTF
TRBD1,TRBJ2-7,.,TRBV5-1,TGCGCCAGCAGCTATTGGACAGGGACCCCCTACGAGCAGTACTTC,CASSYWTGTPYEQYF
.,TRBJ1-6,few,TRBV12-3/TRBV12-4,TGTGCCAGCAGTCTCGACACGATACTGAGACCCCTCCACTTT,CASSLDTILRPLHF
.,TRBJ1-5,few,TRBV5-8,TGTGCCAGCAGCCCGGACGGTCATGGGCCCCAGCATTTT,CASSPDGHGPQHF